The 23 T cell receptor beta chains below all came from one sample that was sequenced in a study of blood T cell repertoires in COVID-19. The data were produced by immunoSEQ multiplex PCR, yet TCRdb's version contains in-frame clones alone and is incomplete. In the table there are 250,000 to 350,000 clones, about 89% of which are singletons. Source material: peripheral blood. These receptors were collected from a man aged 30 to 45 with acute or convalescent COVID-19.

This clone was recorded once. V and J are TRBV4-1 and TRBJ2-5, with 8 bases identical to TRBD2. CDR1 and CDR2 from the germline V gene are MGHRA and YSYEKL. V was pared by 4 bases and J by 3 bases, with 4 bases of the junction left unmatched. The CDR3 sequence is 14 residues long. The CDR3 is CASSRGGIEETQYF. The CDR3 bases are TGCGCCAGCAGCCGCGGGGGGATCGAAGAGACCCAGTACTTC.

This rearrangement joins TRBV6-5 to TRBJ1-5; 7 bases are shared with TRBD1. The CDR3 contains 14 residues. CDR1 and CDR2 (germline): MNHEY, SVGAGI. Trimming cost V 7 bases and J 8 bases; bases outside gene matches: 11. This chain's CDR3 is CASTGGHPREPQHF. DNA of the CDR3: TGTGCCAGCACAGGGGGGCACCCCAGGGAGCCCCAGCATTTT.

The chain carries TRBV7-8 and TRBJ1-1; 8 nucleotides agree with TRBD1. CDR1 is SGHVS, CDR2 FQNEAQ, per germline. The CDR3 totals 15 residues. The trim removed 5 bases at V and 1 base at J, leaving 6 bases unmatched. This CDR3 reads CASSTWTGTNTEAFF. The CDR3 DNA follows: TGTGCCAGCAGCACCTGGACAGGGACGAACACTGAAGCTTTCTTT.

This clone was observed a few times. The CDR3 is CASTSLAGGNNEQFF. As DNA, the CDR3 is TGTGCCAGCACCTCACTAGCGGGAGGGAACAATGAGCAGTTCTTC. The rearrangement uses TRBV6-5 and TRBJ2-1; 13 nucleotides match TRBD2. The V gene's germline CDR1 is MNHEY and CDR2 SVGAGI. This CDR3 comprises 15 residues. With V trimmed by 7 bases and J by 5 bases, 5 bases remained unmatched.

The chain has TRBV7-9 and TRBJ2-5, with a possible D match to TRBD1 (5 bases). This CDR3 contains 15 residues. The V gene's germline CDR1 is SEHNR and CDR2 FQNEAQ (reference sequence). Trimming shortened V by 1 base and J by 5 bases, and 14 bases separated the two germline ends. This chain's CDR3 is CASSLDYEQAETQYF. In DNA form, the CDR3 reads TGTGCCAGCAGCTTAGATTACGAACAGGCGGAGACCCAGTACTTC.

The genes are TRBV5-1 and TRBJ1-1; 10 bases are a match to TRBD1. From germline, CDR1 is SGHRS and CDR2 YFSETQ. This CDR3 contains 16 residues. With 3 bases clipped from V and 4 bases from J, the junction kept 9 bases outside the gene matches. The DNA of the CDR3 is TGCGCCAGCAGCTCTCGACAGGGGGCGGTGGGCACTGAAGCTTTCTTT. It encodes CASSSRQGAVGTEAFF.

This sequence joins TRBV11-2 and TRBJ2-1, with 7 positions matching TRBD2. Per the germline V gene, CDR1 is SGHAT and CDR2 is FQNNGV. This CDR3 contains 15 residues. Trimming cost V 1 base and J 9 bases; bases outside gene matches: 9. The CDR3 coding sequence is TGTGCCAGCAGCTTAGCGGGTCGGGGGGTGAGTGAGCAGTTCTTC. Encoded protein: CASSLAGRGVSEQFF.

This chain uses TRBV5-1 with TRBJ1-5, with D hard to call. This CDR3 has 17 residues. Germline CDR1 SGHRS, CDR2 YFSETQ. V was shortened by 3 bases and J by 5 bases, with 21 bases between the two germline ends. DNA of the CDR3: TGCGCCAGCAGCTCGGGTCCGATCTCTAACGGGGATCAGCCCCAGCATTTT. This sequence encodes CASSSGPISNGDQPQHF.

The CDR3: CASSIGLAGTYEQYF. The CDR3 nucleotides are TGTGCCAGCAGCATCGGACTAGCGGGAACCTACGAGCAGTACTTC. The genes are TRBV9 and TRBJ2-7; TRBD2 aligns across 12 bases. Germline V lookup: CDR1 SGDLS, CDR2 YYNGEE. CDR3 length equals 15 residues. Trimming removed 4 bases from V and 2 bases from J; junction bases left unmatched: 4.

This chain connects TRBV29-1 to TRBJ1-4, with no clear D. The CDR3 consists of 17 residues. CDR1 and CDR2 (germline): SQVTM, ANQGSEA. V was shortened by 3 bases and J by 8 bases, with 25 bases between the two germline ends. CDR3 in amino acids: CSVDARARRALMEKLFF. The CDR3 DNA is TGCAGCGTTGATGCCCGAGCCAGGAGGGCCCTAATGGAAAAACTGTTTTTT. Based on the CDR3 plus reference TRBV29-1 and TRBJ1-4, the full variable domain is SAVISQKPSRDICQRGTSLTIQCQVDSQVTMMFWYRQQPGQSLTLIATANQGSEATYESGFVIDKFPISRPNLTFSTLTVSNMSPEDSSIYLCSVDARARRALMEKLFFGSGTQLSVL.

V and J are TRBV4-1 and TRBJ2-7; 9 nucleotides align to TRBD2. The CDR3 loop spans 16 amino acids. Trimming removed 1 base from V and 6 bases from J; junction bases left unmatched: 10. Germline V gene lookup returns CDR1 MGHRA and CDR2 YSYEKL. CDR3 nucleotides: TGCGCCAGCAGCCAAGTCTTACAGCGGGGGGCCGGCGAGCAGTACTTC. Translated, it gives CASSQVLQRGAGEQYF.

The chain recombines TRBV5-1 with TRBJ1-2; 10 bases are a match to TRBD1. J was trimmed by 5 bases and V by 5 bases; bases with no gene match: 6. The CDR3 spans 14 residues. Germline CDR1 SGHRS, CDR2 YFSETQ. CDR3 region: CASSEGQGIYGYTF. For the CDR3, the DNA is TGCGCCAGCAGTGAGGGACAGGGGATTTATGGCTACACCTTC.

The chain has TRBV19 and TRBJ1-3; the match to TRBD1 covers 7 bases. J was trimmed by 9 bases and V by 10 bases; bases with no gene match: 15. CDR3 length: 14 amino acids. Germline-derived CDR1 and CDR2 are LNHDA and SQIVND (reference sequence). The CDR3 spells CATARTGPYTTIYF. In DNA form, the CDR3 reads TGTGCCACTGCAAGGACAGGACCTTATACCACCATATATTTT. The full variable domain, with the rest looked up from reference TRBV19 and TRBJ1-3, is DGGITQSPKYLFRKEGQNVTLSCEQNLNHDAMYWYRQDPGQGLRLIYYSQIVNDFQKGDIAEGYSVSREKKESFPLTVTSAQKNPTAFYLCATARTGPYTTIYFGEGSWLTVV.

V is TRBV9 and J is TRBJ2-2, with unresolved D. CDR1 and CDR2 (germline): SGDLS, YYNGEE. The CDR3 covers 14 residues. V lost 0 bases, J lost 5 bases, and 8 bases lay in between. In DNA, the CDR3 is TGTGCCAGCAGCGTAGACTTAAGTACCGGGGAGCTGTTTTTT. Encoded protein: CASSVDLSTGELFF.

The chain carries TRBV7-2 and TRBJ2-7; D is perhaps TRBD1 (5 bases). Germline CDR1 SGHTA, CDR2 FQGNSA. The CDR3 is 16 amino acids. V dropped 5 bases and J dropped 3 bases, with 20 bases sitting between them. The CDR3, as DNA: TGTGCCAGCAGCCACCACTTGACAGTCCAGCGCTACGAGCAGTACTTC. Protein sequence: CASSHHLTVQRYEQYF.

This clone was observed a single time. The CDR3: CASSDKVIPGETQYF. DNA for the CDR3: TGTGCCAGCAGTGACAAGGTTATACCCGGGGAGACCCAGTACTTC. The chain uses TRBV2 and TRBJ2-5; D remains unclear. Germline V CDR1 and CDR2: SNHLY, FYNNEI. V lost 3 bases and J lost 5, with 16 bases in between. The CDR3 contains 15 residues.

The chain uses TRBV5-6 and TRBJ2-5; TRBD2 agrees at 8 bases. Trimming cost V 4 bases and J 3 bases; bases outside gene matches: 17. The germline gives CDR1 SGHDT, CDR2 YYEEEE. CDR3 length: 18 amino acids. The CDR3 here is CASSPLAGGPTPKETQYF. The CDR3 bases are TGTGCCAGCAGCCCGCTTGCGGGGGGCCCAACTCCCAAAGAGACCCAGTACTTC.

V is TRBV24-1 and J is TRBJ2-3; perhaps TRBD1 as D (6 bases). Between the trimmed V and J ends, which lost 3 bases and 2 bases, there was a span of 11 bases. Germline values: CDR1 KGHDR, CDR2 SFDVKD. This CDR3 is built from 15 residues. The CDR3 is CATSDDGGATDTQYF. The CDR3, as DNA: TGTGCCACCAGTGATGATGGGGGCGCCACAGATACGCAGTATTTT.

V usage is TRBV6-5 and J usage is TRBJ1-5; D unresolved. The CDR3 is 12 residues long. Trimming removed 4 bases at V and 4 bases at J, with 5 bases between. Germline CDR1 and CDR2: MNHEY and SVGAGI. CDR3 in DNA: TGTGCCAGCAGTTCCCGGAATCAGCCCCAGCATTTT. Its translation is CASSSRNQPQHF.

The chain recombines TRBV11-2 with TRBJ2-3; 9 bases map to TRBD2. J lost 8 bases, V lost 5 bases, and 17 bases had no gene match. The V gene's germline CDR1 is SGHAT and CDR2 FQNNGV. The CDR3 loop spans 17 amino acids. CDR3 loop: CASSNPAGGWREGTQYF. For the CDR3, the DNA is TGTGCCAGCAGCAATCCAGCGGGAGGTTGGAGAGAGGGTACGCAGTATTTT.

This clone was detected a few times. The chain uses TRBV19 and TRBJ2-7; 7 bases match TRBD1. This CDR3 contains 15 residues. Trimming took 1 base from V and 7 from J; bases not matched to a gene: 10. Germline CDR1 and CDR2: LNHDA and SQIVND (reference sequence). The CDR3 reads CASSIVTGTLGEQYF. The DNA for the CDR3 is TGTGCCAGTAGTATAGTGACAGGGACGTTGGGAGAGCAGTACTTC.

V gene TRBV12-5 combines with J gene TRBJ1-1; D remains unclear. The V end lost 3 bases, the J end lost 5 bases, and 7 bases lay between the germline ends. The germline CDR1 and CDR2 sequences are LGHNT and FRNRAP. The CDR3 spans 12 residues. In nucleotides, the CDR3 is TGTGCTAGTGGTTTTTCGGGTACTGAAGCTTTCTTT. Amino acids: CASGFSGTEAFF.

Written as DNA, the CDR3 is TGTGCCAGCAGCTTGGAACTAGCCGGGACAGGGATATATGGCTACACCTTC. Protein product: CASSLELAGTGIYGYTF. This chain connects TRBV5-4 to TRBJ1-2; 9 bases are shared with TRBD1. CDR1 is SGHNT and CDR2 is YYREEE in the germline V gene (reference sequence). Trimming at V came to 0 bases and at J to 5 bases, leaving 11 bases not matched to a gene. This CDR3 is 17 amino acids long.